This T cell receptor (beta chain) is drawn from a study of blood T cells in healthy people across ages. As for the study in general: Using template switching, researchers captured about one barcoded beta molecule for each two T cells. Findings and caveats of the study: When set beside aged donors, long-lived donors presented more naive CD4+ cells and higher diversity.

Healthy Caucasians from Russia aged roughly 6 to 95 served as donors. J was trimmed by 4 bases and V by 0 bases; bases with no gene match: 7. The CDR3 has 16 amino acids. The V gene's germline CDR1 is LGHNA and CDR2 YSLEER. Notes on this clonotype: Its antigen is still unknown.

Primers used in a second PCR of roughly 6 to 11 cycles were a sample-barcoded 5' primer and a J-beta primer mix. All samples gave at least 2.5 million CDR3-containing paired-end reads. Via MiXCR, TCRdb re-called the 5' RACE reads, giving one row per CDR3 protein. The data hold about 670,000 distinct CDR3 sequences, with around 38% observed a single time. The clonotype comes from an elderly man in good health. V usage is TRBV4-3 and J usage is TRBJ2-3; 7 nucleotides match TRBD1. The specimen was blood. CDR3 sequence: CASSQETDRRADTQYF. The CDR3 region has the DNA TGCGCCAGCAGCCAAGAGACGGACAGGCGCGCAGATACGCAGTATTTT.